This T cell receptor (beta chain) came from a study of T cell responses to AZD1222 COVID-19 vaccine. Study results and limitations: The donor cohort was predominantly white British with a female majority, and clonal diversity may have been underestimated.

There are 13 residues in the CDR3. Germline values: CDR1 SGHNT, CDR2 YENEEA. V was shortened by 0 bases and J by 6 bases, with 8 bases between the two germline ends. Turning to this clone: What it binds is unknown.

The method was immunoSEQ multiplex PCR; TCRdb's version includes in-frame clones alone and lacks a portion of them. Of roughly 270,000 clones listed, around 92% are singletons. The origin of this receptor is an adult who received the AZD1222 COVID-19 vaccine. Here the sequenced sample was peripheral blood, taken 28 days after the second AZD1222 dose. This chain joins TRBV11-3 and TRBJ1-1; D uncertain. Written as DNA, the CDR3 is TGTGCCAGCAGCTTAGAGGCGGGAGCTGAAGCTTTCTTT. Its translation is CASSLEAGAEAFF.